This T cell receptor beta chain was found in a study of a mutant IDH1 vaccine in newly diagnosed glioma (dated by TCRdb to about 2021). The study in broad terms: Across visits V03 through V10, patients got a total of eight vaccinations, given in weeks 1, 3, 5, 7, 11, 15, 19 and 23. Vaccination began 4-6 weeks after radiotherapy alone, or alongside temozolomide cycles in the chemotherapy-containing groups. The roughly 35 treated patients were approximately 62% male and 37.5% female, with a mean age of around 40 years. Prior to enrollment, patients had been given standard therapy consisting of radiotherapy alone, temozolomide alone, or radiochemotherapy with temozolomide, with the combination given to most patients. Six visits were used for peripheral blood collection: V03 (baseline), V05, V07, V10, V12 and V13. Longitudinal TCRB deep sequencing was performed for about two dozen treated patients wherever samples were available for exploratory analyses. Broad study findings and their caveats: It was noted by the authors that analyses of patient blood samples could not be reproduced owing to sample limitations. PBMC samples for TCRB deep sequencing were selected based on availability. Immune responses induced by the vaccine were seen in 90% to 95% of patients across multiple MHC alleles. Pseudoprogression seemed to be unrelated to changes in the top peripheral T cell clonotypes found by TCRB sequencing.

In the paper's terms, the time point label means: week 23, last vaccination. Each vaccine dose, consisting of 300 ug of a 20-mer mutant IDH1 peptide in Montanide, was administered subcutaneously with topical imiquimod. Donors had newly diagnosed WHO grade 3 or 4 IDH1-mutant astrocytomas with loss of nuclear ATRX. The samples were drawn from NOA16, a multicentre, single-arm, open-label phase I trial in Germany that tested a mutant IDH1 peptide vaccine in humans for the first time. Genomic DNA for TCRB sequencing was extracted from EDTA blood using the DNeasy Blood and Tissue Kit. From the germline V gene, CDR1 is MNHNS and CDR2 is SASEGT. From its cysteine to its phenylalanine, the CDR3 spans 15 amino acids. The only DNA kept is the CDR3, 45 bases in frame from the first base. Trimming removed 2 bases from V and 4 bases from J, leaving 14 bases between the germline ends. With regard to this clone: Its target antigen remains unknown. Qualities for individual bases were not recorded, and no much larger clone is one base off.

The method behind the library was the immunoSEQ multiplex PCR assay. Rearranged TCR beta chain sequences were amplified with the hsTCRB Kit following the manufacturer's protocol. An Illumina MiSeq was used to sequence the TCRB libraries. In the paper's pipeline: Demultiplexing, trimming and gene mapping were performed with the kit vendor's proprietary platform. TCRdb limited this immuneACCESS table to in-frame rearrangements with V and J called. A share of clones is missing; checked studies link under half to unresolved V genes, and the rest is unexplained. For V, J and clone size, that table is used; D and trimming come from the DNA. The sample table holds 50,000 to 65,000 clones, of which around 87% were seen once. Roughly 1.5% of the sample comes from the top ten.

The material was PBMCs, obtained from a glioma patient whose treatment included an IDH1 peptide vaccine. This TCR derives from a man between 40 and 49 years old with glioma. The rearranged segments are TRBV6-1 and TRBJ1-1; the D gene is perhaps TRBD1, from 5 matching bases. The DNA reads TGTGCCAGCAGTGAATATTGGGACGGAGCCACTGAAGCTTTCTTT. Its translation is CASSEYWDGATEAFF.